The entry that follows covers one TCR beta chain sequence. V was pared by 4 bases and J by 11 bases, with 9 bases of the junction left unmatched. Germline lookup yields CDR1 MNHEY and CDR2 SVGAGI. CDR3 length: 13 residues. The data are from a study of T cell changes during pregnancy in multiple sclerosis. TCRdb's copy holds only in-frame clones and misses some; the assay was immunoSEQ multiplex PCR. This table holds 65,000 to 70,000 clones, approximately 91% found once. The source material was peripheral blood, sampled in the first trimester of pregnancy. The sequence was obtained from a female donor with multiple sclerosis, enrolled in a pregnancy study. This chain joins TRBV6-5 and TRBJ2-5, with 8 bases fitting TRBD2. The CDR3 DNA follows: TGTGCCAGCAGTTCAGCGGGAGTCGGTGAGCAGTACTTC. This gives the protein CASSSAGVGEQYF.